This entry describes one T cell receptor beta chain. The antigen is undetermined. Profiling relied on immunoSEQ multiplex PCR, and the TCRdb table lists in-frame clones only, not all of them. The data show around 99,000 clones, 88% seen once. This CDR3 comprises 13 residues. Germline V gene sequence: CDR1 SGHDN, CDR2 FVKESK. Deletions cut 1 base from V and 5 bases from J, with 8 bases between. CTLA-4 blockade with ipilimumab, together with focal radiation, was given to patients with chemo-refractory metastatic non-small-cell lung cancer. This sample stems from a study of radiotherapy plus CTLA-4 blockade in lung cancer. Study-level points and caveats: Radiotherapy with ipilimumab was followed by blood expansion of tumor-derived clones. Early blood T cell clone changes and increased post-radiation serum interferon-beta were reportedly the strongest response predictors.

The sequencing here drew on peripheral blood, taken from a patient treated with radiotherapy plus ipilimumab. This sequence joins TRBV14 and TRBJ2-5; D uncertain. This sequence was found in a human donor with non-small cell lung cancer that progressed on radiotherapy plus ipilimumab. The CDR3 DNA follows: TGTGCCAGCAGCCAAGCTGGTTTTGAGACCCAGTACTTC. Its protein product is CASSQAGFETQYF.